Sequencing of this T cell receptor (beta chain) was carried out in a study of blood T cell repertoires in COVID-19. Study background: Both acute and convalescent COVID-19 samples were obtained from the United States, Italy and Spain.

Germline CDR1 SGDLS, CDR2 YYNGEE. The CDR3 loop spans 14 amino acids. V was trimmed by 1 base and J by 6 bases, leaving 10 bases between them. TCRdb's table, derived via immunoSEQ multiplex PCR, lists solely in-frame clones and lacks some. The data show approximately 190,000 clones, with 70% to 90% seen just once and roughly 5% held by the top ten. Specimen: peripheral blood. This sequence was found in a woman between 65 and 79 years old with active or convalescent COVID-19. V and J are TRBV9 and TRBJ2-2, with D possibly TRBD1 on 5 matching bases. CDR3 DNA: TGTGCCAGCAGCGTAAGGGGTTCCGCCGGGGAGCTGTTTTTT. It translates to CASSVRGSAGELFF.